What follows are 25 T cell receptor beta chains derived from one specimen sequenced in a study of neoadjuvant anti-PD-1 for oral cavity cancer. Generated by immunoSEQ multiplex PCR, the TCRdb table keeps only in-frame clones and is missing some. The data show 16,000 or so clones, 50% to 65% seen once. The sequenced sample was PBMCs, obtained before nivolumab (anti-PD-1) treatment. The receptors here all came from a person between 35 and 79 years old with oral cavity squamous cell carcinoma.

Only a few counts were recorded for this clone. As DNA, the CDR3 is TGTGCCAGCAGTTACCCCGGGAGTGAAGCTTTCTTT. Encoded protein: CASSYPGSEAFF. This chain connects TRBV6-5 to TRBJ1-1; no definite D call. In germline, CDR1 is MNHEY, CDR2 SVGAGI. The CDR3 is made up of 12 amino acids. V lost 2 bases and J 7 bases, leaving 8 bases between the germline ends.

This clone was observed once. The chain recombines TRBV6-6 with TRBJ2-2; D may match TRBD1 or TRBD2 (5 bases each). Germline V gene sequence: CDR1 MNHNY, CDR2 SVGAGI (reference sequence). The CDR3 totals 14 residues. Trimming removed 2 bases from V and 2 bases from J, with 6 bases in between. Here the CDR3 DNA reads TGTGCCAGCAGTTACGGGGGAAACACCGGGGAGCTGTTTTTT. It is translated as CASSYGGNTGELFF.

V and J are TRBV19 and TRBJ1-4; 8 nucleotides agree with TRBD1. Per the germline V gene, CDR1 is LNHDA and CDR2 is SQIVND (reference sequence). This CDR3 has 15 residues. J lost 5 bases, V lost 6 bases, and 8 bases had no gene match. The CDR3 nucleotides read TGTGCCAGTAGACCCAACAGGGGGGGAAATGAAAAACTGTTTTTT. Protein product: CASRPNRGGNEKLFF.

The chain combines TRBV19 with TRBJ2-7; D tentatively reads TRBD1 or TRBD2 (6 bases each). In germline, CDR1 is LNHDA, CDR2 SQIVND (reference sequence). The germline V and J ends were trimmed by 2 bases and 2 bases, with 10 bases remaining between them. CDR3 length: 14 residues. This chain's CDR3 is CASSISGEAYEQYF. In DNA, the CDR3 is TGTGCCAGTAGTATATCAGGGGAGGCCTACGAGCAGTACTTC.

This clone was detected only a few times. The chain is built from TRBV19 and TRBJ2-7, with D perhaps TRBD1 (6 bases). Trimming removed 5 bases from V and 2 bases from J, with 13 bases in between. This CDR3 has 14 amino acids. Germline CDR1 LNHDA, CDR2 SQIVND (reference sequence). The CDR3 coding sequence is TGTGCCAGTAGTCCGGCACAGGGTACCTACGAGCAGTACTTC. Translated, it gives CASSPAQGTYEQYF.

By frequency in the sample, this clone is medium-sized. The chain joins TRBV10-1 to TRBJ2-7; 7 bases align to TRBD2. The CDR3 length is 16 residues. Trimming at V came to 3 bases and at J to 2 bases, leaving 10 bases not matched to a gene. Germline V gives CDR1 WNHNN, CDR2 SYGVQD (reference sequence). In DNA form, the CDR3 reads TGCGCCAGCAGTGAAGGGCCCCCTACTAGCGCCTACGAGCAGTACTTC. It is translated as CASSEGPPTSAYEQYF.

Only a few counts were recorded for this clone. The rearrangement joins TRBV5-6 to TRBJ1-4; 8 bases are shared with TRBD1. The CDR3 has 16 residues. Germline lookup yields CDR1 SGHDT and CDR2 YYEEEE. J gave up 2 bases and V 2 bases, and 5 bases lay outside the gene matches. CDR3 nucleotides: TGTGCCAGCAGCTTCCAACAGGGGGGGACTAATGAAAAACTGTTTTTT. This codes for CASSFQQGGTNEKLFF.

This clone showed up just once. The chain has TRBV27 and TRBJ1-4; D not resolved. From germline, CDR1 is MNHEY and CDR2 SMNVEV (reference sequence). The CDR3 is made up of 14 amino acids. Trimming shortened V by 2 bases and J by 4 bases, and 8 bases separated the two germline ends. The CDR3 DNA reads as TGTGCCAGCAGTTTACGGCGGGGTAATGAAAAACTGTTTTTT. Residues: CASSLRRGNEKLFF.

CDR3 sequence: CASKVGDRVFSDYGYTF. CDR3 nucleotide sequence: TGTGCCAGTAAAGTCGGGGACAGGGTATTCAGCGACTATGGCTACACCTTC. The chain couples TRBV19 to TRBJ1-2; 9 bases map to TRBD1. Germline V gene sequence: CDR1 LNHDA, CDR2 SQIVND (reference sequence). CDR3 size: 17 residues. After removal of 7 bases from V and 3 bases from J, the junction contained 15 bases not matched to a gene.

This clone came up a few times. This chain links TRBV18 with TRBJ1-5; no definite D call. This CDR3 contains 13 residues. CDR1 is KGHSH and CDR2 is LQKENI in the germline V gene. V was shortened by 4 bases and J by 9 bases, with 13 bases between the two germline ends. CDR3 nucleotide sequence: TGTGCCAGCTCACGCGGTGGGGATTCGCCCCAGCATTTT. It encodes CASSRGGDSPQHF.

CDR3 region: CASSVRSVVANTGELFF. As DNA, the CDR3 is TGTGCCAGCAGCGTCCGGTCAGTGGTGGCGAACACCGGGGAGCTGTTTTTT. The chain is built from TRBV9 and TRBJ2-2; unclear D gene. CDR1 and CDR2 from the germline V gene are SGDLS and YYNGEE. Trimming shortened V by 2 bases and J by 0 bases, and 14 bases separated the two germline ends. This CDR3 region has 17 residues.

This clone was seen a single time. CDR3 DNA sequence: TGTGCCTGGAGTGTTGGCAGGGTAGGCTACACCTTC. Amino acid sequence: CAWSVGRVGYTF. The chain links TRBV30 to TRBJ1-2; perhaps TRBD1 as D (5 bases). V was clipped by 0 bases and J by 8 bases, with 10 bases between them. The length of the CDR3 is 12 residues. In germline, CDR1 is GTSNPN, CDR2 SVGIG (reference sequence).

This clone occurred a few times. CDR3 in amino acids: CASSLQGGDLYGYTF. CDR3 coding DNA: TGTGCCAGCAGCTTGCAAGGGGGCGATCTCTATGGCTACACCTTC. The V and J genes are TRBV7-9 and TRBJ1-2, with 7 bases matching TRBD1. The CDR3 extends over 15 amino acids. The germline CDR1 and CDR2 sequences are SEHNR and FQNEAQ (reference sequence). After removal of 3 bases from V and 4 bases from J, the junction contained 8 bases not matched to a gene.

The chain uses TRBV19 and TRBJ1-1; D might be TRBD1 (5 bases). The germline gives CDR1 LNHDA, CDR2 SQIVND (reference sequence). This CDR3 is 16 amino acids long. Trimming removed 3 bases at V and 1 base at J, with 15 bases between. CDR3 bases: TGTGCCAGTAGTATCCCTAAGCTCGGGGGGAACACTGAAGCTTTCTTT. This gives the protein CASSIPKLGGNTEAFF.

The rearrangement joins TRBV7-6 to TRBJ1-4; no clear D gene. This CDR3 is 16 amino acids long. V lost 5 bases and J lost 5, with 18 bases in between. Germline lookup yields CDR1 SGHVS and CDR2 FNYEAQ. In DNA form, the CDR3 reads TGTGCCAGCAGCCCCCTTAGGAACAGCAGCAATGAAAAACTGTTTTTT. Its translation: CASSPLRNSSNEKLFF.

Only one count was recorded for this clone. J is TRBJ2-7 and V is TRBV7-2; TRBD2 matches at 7 bases. Per the germline V gene, CDR1 is SGHTA and CDR2 is FQGNSA. J gave up 0 bases and V 1 base, and 6 bases lay outside the gene matches. CDR3 size: 16 residues. In DNA form, the CDR3 reads TGTGCCAGCAGCTTAGGTTCGCGGGGGAGCTCCTACGAGCAGTACTTC. It encodes CASSLGSRGSSYEQYF.

The CDR3 protein is CASSLSSLYEQYF. DNA of the CDR3: TGTGCCAGCAGCTTATCAAGCCTCTACGAGCAGTACTTC. The chain has TRBV7-8 and TRBJ2-7; D is unclear. V lost 2 bases and J lost 3, with 8 bases in between. Germline V gene lookup returns CDR1 SGHVS and CDR2 FQNEAQ. The CDR3 has 13 amino acids.

The table lists this clone with a few counts. The chain recombines TRBV27 with TRBJ2-1; 15 bases are shared with TRBD2. The CDR3 spans 15 residues. J was trimmed by 9 bases and V by 6 bases; bases with no gene match: 6. Germline assignment: CDR1 MNHEY and CDR2 SMNVEV (reference sequence). The CDR3 coding sequence is TGTGCCAGCAGGAGGACTAGCGGGAGGGTCGGTGAGCAGTTCTTC. Translated, it gives CASRRTSGRVGEQFF.

This clone was counted once. V and J are TRBV19 and TRBJ2-3; D is possibly TRBD1 (6 bases). V gave up 6 bases and J gave up 6 bases, with 19 bases separating them. The CDR3 length is 15 residues. Germline assignment: CDR1 LNHDA and CDR2 SQIVND (reference sequence). The DNA of the CDR3 is TGTGCCAGTAGGAAGGGGCAGGGGTCAGCGGATACGCAGTATTTT. Residues: CASRKGQGSADTQYF.

In DNA, the CDR3 is TGTGCCAGCAGCCCCCGGAGGGGGTTCTACGAGCAGTACTTC. Amino acids: CASSPRRGFYEQYF. The chain combines TRBV9 with TRBJ2-7; D tentatively reads TRBD1 or TRBD2 (6 bases each). Germline lookup yields CDR1 SGDLS and CDR2 YYNGEE. Trimming pared 4 bases from V and 3 bases from J, leaving 14 bases between. This CDR3 contains 14 residues.

The V and J genes are TRBV2 and TRBJ1-1; a weak D match, TRBD1 (5 bases). This CDR3 spans 12 amino acids. Looked up from germline, CDR1 is SNHLY and CDR2 is FYNNEI. The germline V and J ends were trimmed by 10 bases and 4 bases, with 13 bases remaining between them. The CDR3 protein is CATGASPTEAFF. For the CDR3, the DNA is TGTGCCACCGGGGCCTCCCCCACTGAAGCTTTCTTT.

V and J are TRBV10-1 and TRBJ2-7; TRBD2 agrees at 8 bases. Unmatched junction bases numbered 0, after V lost 2 bases and J lost 3 bases. Germline CDR1 and CDR2: WNHNN and SYGVQD (reference sequence). The CDR3 has 13 residues. The CDR3 loop reads CASSEREGYEQYF. The CDR3 region has the DNA TGCGCCAGCAGTGAGCGGGAGGGCTACGAGCAGTACTTC.

The CDR3, as DNA: TGTGCCATCAGTGACCGCCTGGCAGAGACCCAGTACTTC. Amino acids: CAISDRLAETQYF. This rearrangement joins TRBV10-3 to TRBJ2-5; no firm D call. The CDR3 runs to 13 residues. Trimming took 3 bases from V and 4 from J, leaving 9 bases between them. Germline V lookup: CDR1 ENHRY, CDR2 SYGVKD.

V usage is TRBV13 and J usage is TRBJ2-4; D is perhaps TRBD1 or TRBD2 (5 bases each). With 1 base removed from V and 0 bases from J, the gap between germline ends came to 13 bases. Germline V gene lookup returns CDR1 PRHDT and CDR2 FYEKMQ (reference sequence). The CDR3 covers 17 residues. CDR3 in DNA: TGTGCCAGCAGCTTAGCCTATACCGGGACAGCCAAAAACATTCAGTACTTC. It yields the protein CASSLAYTGTAKNIQYF.

The chain uses TRBV19 and TRBJ2-7; D is perhaps TRBD1 (6 bases). Germline assignment: CDR1 LNHDA and CDR2 SQIVND (reference sequence). Trimming pared 3 bases from V and 3 bases from J, leaving 12 bases between. This CDR3 is 14 amino acids long. As DNA, the CDR3 is TGTGCCAGTAGTATGACAGGTGCGGTCTACGAGCAGTACTTC. Amino acid sequence: CASSMTGAVYEQYF. Looking up the rest from reference TRBV19 and TRBJ2-7 gives the full variable domain: DGGITQSPKYLFRKEGQNVTLSCEQNLNHDAMYWYRQDPGQGLRLIYYSQIVNDFQKGDIAEGYSVSREKKESFPLTVTSAQKNPTAFYLCASSMTGAVYEQYFGPGTRLTVT.